A selection of T cell receptor beta chains follows, all from one sample in a study of blood T cell repertoires in COVID-19. The repertoire was sequenced with immunoSEQ multiplex PCR; TCRdb's copy has only in-frame clones and lacks some. The sample contains some 220,000 clones, 80% to 85% of which appear only once. The source material was peripheral blood. Receptor source: a woman between 65 and 79 years old with COVID-19, enrolled during active disease. CDR3s include the opening cysteine and the closing phenylalanine or tryptophan. The D gene is left open where the match is weak. The listing skips clone size in some rows; elsewhere it reads once, few, many or a size class.

d_call j_call clone_size v_call cdr3_nt cdr3_aa
. TRBJ1-6 . TRBV3-1/TRBV3-2 TGTGCCAGCAGCCAAGGCTTTGCGGATTCACCCCTCCACTTT CASSQGFADSPLHF
TRBD2 TRBJ2-6 . TRBV9 TGTGCCAGCAGCGTAGGGGCGGGAGTGTCTGGGGCCAACGTCCTGACTTTC CASSVGAGVSGANVLTF
. TRBJ2-1 . TRBV18 TGTGCCAGCTCACCACAGAGGTTCGACAATGAGCAGTTCTTC CASSPQRFDNEQFF
TRBD1 TRBJ2-7 . TRBV5-1 TGCGCCAGCAGCACGGACAGGGCCCACGAGCAGTACTTC CASSTDRAHEQYF
. TRBJ2-7 . TRBV27 TGTGCCAGCAGTCCCCTAAGCCAGCCGGGACTCCATCCCTACGAGCAGTACTTC CASSPLSQPGLHPYEQYF
TRBD1 TRBJ1-3 once TRBV28 TGTGCCAGCAGTTTATGGGGACAGGGGGCTTTTTCAGGAAACACCATATATTTT CASSLWGQGAFSGNTIYF
TRBD2 TRBJ2-1 . TRBV24-1 TGTGCCACCAGTGACTCGGGACTAGCGGGACGGAATGAGCAGTTCTTC CATSDSGLAGRNEQFF
. TRBJ1-5 . TRBV21-1 TGTGCCAGCAGCAAAGGTCCGGGATCACAGCCCCAGCATTTT CASSKGPGSQPQHF
. TRBJ1-2 . TRBV30 TGTGCCTGGAGTGTATTGGGAGGGCGTATCGGCTATGGCTACACCTTC CAWSVLGGRIGYGYTF
. TRBJ1-1 . TRBV28 TGTGCCAGCAGTCCTCCAAAAGCCATGAACACTGAAGCTTTCTTT CASSPPKAMNTEAFF
TRBD1 TRBJ2-3 . TRBV6-6 TGTGCCAGCAAAAGACGAGGGGGCGGCACAGATACGCAGTATTTT CASKRRGGGTDTQYF
TRBD2 TRBJ2-3 . TRBV5-1 TGCGCCAGCAGCTTGGCGGGAGGCGACACAGATACGCAGTATTTT CASSLAGGDTDTQYF
. TRBJ1-2 . TRBV18 TGTGCCAGCTCGCCAACCCACTCTATCATGTCAATATATGGCTACACCTTC CASSPTHSIMSIYGYTF
TRBD1 TRBJ1-1 . TRBV12-3/TRBV12-4 TGTGCCAGCAGCCCTGGACAGGGGACTGAAGCTTTCTTT CASSPGQGTEAFF
. TRBJ1-2 . TRBV3-1/TRBV3-2 TGTGCCAGCACCCCGGCAGGCGAGAACTATGGCTACACCTTC CASTPAGENYGYTF
. TRBJ2-6 . TRBV30 TGTGCCTGGAGTGTAACTGGGGCCAACGTCCTGACTTTT CAWSVTGANVLTF
. TRBJ1-1 . TRBV10-1 TGCGCCAGCAGTGGGCGGATTGGGACTGAAGCTTTCTTT CASSGRIGTEAFF
. TRBJ1-6 . TRBV6-5 TGTGCCAGCAGTTATGGCCAAACAGGGAGAGATTCACCCCTCCACTTT CASSYGQTGRDSPLHF
. TRBJ1-4 . TRBV2 TGTGCCAGAGGGACATCAACTAATGAAAAACTGTTTTTT CARGTSTNEKLFF
TRBD1 TRBJ2-5 . TRBV27 TGTGCCAGCAGTTTAAACTCGGGACAGGGCCCTCCCGGGACCCAGTACTTC CASSLNSGQGPPGTQYF
. TRBJ2-3 . TRBV5-6 TGTGCCAGCACCTCTGGGAGGGATACGCAGTATTTT CASTSGRDTQYF
. TRBJ2-5 . TRBV7-2 TGTGCCAGCAGCTTAGAAACAGCACAAGAGACCCAGTACTTC CASSLETAQETQYF
. TRBJ1-4 . TRBV7-2 TGTGCCAGCAGCTTAGTTTCAACAACTAATGAAAAACTGTTTTTT CASSLVSTTNEKLFF
. TRBJ2-3 . TRBV5-1 TGCGCCAGCAGCATTGGGGCTTTCACAGATACGCAGTATTTT CASSIGAFTDTQYF
. TRBJ2-7 . TRBV30 TGTGCCTGGAGTGTAGGGGGCGAGCAGTACTTC CAWSVGGEQYF
TRBD1 TRBJ1-6 . TRBV27 TGTGCCAGCAGCCGCGGGACAGCGAAGAATTCACCCCTCCACTTT CASSRGTAKNSPLHF
TRBD2 TRBJ2-7 . TRBV5-1 TGCGCCAGCAGCCTCCGGGCGGGAGTCTACGAGCAGTACTTC CASSLRAGVYEQYF
. TRBJ2-3 . TRBV7-9 TGTGCCAGCAGCTGGTCGGGAGATACGCAGTATTTT CASSWSGDTQYF
. TRBJ1-2 once TRBV7-2 TGTGCCAGCAGCTTCGGGAACAATCCGTACGATGGCTACACCTTC CASSFGNNPYDGYTF
TRBD1 TRBJ2-1 . TRBV2 TGTGCCAGCATTGGGGACAGAGGCTCCTACAATGAGCAGTTCTTC CASIGDRGSYNEQFF
. TRBJ2-2 . TRBV1 TGCACCAGCAGCCAAGCTAACAGACACACCGGGGAGCTGTTTTTT CTSSQANRHTGELFF
. TRBJ2-2 . TRBV5-1 TGCGCCAGCAGCGTGGAGGTCCGCGGGAACACCGGGGAGCTGTTTTTT CASSVEVRGNTGELFF